This T cell receptor (beta chain) came from a study of blood T cell repertoires in COVID-19. The wider study: Italy, Spain and the United States were the sources of the convalescent and acute COVID-19 samples. Sample material is recorded as cDNA or gDNA derived from T cells, B-cell-depleted T cells, or PBMCs.

Source study methods: Amplification from reference gene primers served as the basis for estimated nucleated cell counts. TCRdb's table, derived via immunoSEQ multiplex PCR, lists solely in-frame clones and lacks some. V and J calls and clone size are copied from that table; D and trimming were computed from the DNA. In the table there are a few hundred thousand clones, roughly 90% of which are singletons. V gave up 5 bases and J gave up 2 bases, with 14 bases separating them. The CDR3 sequence is 14 residues long. Germline lookup yields CDR1 SGHRS and CDR2 YFSETQ. Only one count was recorded for this clone.

The material sequenced was peripheral blood. The J gene is TRBJ2-7, the V gene TRBV5-1; possible D gene TRBD2, 5 bases. The origin of this receptor is a man between 18 and 29 years old with active or convalescent COVID-19. CDR3 in DNA: TGCGCCAGCAGGCTAGGGTTCGGGACCTACGAGCAGTACTTC. Translating it yields CASRLGFGTYEQYF.